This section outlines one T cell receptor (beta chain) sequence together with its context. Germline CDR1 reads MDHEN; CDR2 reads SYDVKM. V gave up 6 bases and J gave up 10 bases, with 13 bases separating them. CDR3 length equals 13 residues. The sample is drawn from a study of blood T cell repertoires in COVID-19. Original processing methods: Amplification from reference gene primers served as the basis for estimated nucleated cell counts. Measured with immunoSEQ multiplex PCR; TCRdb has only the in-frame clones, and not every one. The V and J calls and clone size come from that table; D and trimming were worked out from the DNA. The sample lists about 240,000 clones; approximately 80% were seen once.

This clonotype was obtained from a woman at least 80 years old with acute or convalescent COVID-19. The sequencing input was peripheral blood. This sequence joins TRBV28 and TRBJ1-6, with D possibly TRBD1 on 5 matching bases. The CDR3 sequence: CASRGGVGSPLHF. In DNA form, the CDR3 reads TGTGCCAGCAGGGGGGGAGTTGGGTCACCCCTCCACTTT.